A single TCR beta chain is shown here with its context. V was clipped by 7 bases and J by 7 bases; unmatched bases: 5. The CDR3 runs 12 residues. Germline assignment: CDR1 SNHLY and CDR2 FYNNEI. As processed by the authors: Amplification with reference gene primers provided the estimates of nucleated cell counts. Clones were read by immunoSEQ multiplex PCR, and TCRdb kept only the in-frame ones, dropping some. D and trimming come from the DNA, and the V and J calls and clone size come from that table. The sample has some 330,000 clones; 88% are singletons. The data derive from a study of blood T cell repertoires in COVID-19.

The V call is TRBV2, the J call TRBJ1-2, with 8 bases identical to TRBD1. Specimen: peripheral blood. This receptor was identified in a woman aged 50 to 60 with active or convalescent COVID-19. The CDR3 nucleotides read TGTGCCAGCAATGACAGGGGCTCTGGCTACACCTTC. This gives the protein CASNDRGSGYTF.